This T cell receptor (beta chain) emerged from a study of T cell changes during pregnancy in multiple sclerosis. This table comes from immunoSEQ multiplex PCR, and its TCRdb copy is limited to in-frame clones, with some not included. The sample includes 55,000 to 95,000 clones, over 85% of them seen just once. Trimming removed 5 bases from V and 1 base from J, with 9 bases in between. This CDR3 contains 13 residues. Germline CDR1 SGHRS, CDR2 YFSETQ. The sample was peripheral blood, taken in the second trimester of pregnancy. The chain recombines TRBV5-1 with TRBJ1-1; the D is unclear. The source of this sequence is a female donor in good health, enrolled as a control in a pregnancy study. The CDR3 coding sequence is TGCGCCAGCAGGGCCCAACCGAACACTGAAGCTTTCTTT. Amino acids: CASRAQPNTEAFF.